The 23 T cell receptor beta chains given below trace back to one sample, sequenced in a study of shared T cell receptors in the human thymus. Data came from immunoSEQ multiplex PCR; TCRdb stores just in-frame clones and leaves some out. The sample contains 720,000 or so clones, 70% to 90% of which appear only once. A further study also used this sample, focusing on human thymus T cells.

Sequenced sample: thymocytes. All receptors derive from a girl in the first two years of life with a congenital heart defect.

This chain links TRBV4-3 with TRBJ1-4; tentatively, D is TRBD1 (5 bases). The CDR3 has 21 amino acids. V lost 0 bases and J 0 bases, leaving 23 bases between the germline ends. Germline V gene sequence: CDR1 LGHNA, CDR2 YSLEER. The CDR3 nucleotides read TGCGCCAGCAGCCAAGATTCTGGGACTGATACGCTACCAGCAACTAATGAAAAACTGTTTTTT. The encoded protein is CASSQDSGTDTLPATNEKLFF.

The chain combines TRBV14 with TRBJ1-2, with 10 nucleotides matching TRBD1. V gave up 0 bases and J gave up 6 bases; unmatched junction bases: 10. Germline V gene data show CDR1 as SGHDN and CDR2 as FVKESK. The CDR3 contains 17 residues. The CDR3 DNA reads TGTGCCAGCAGCCAAGATCGACAGGGGGCTACCTGGAATGGCTACACCTTC. As protein: CASSQDRQGATWNGYTF.

The chain couples TRBV29-1 to TRBJ1-3; D remains ambiguous. Trimming pared 3 bases from V and 0 bases from J, leaving 12 bases between. The length of the CDR3 is 15 residues. Germline V gene data show CDR1 as SQVTM and CDR2 as ANQGSEA. CDR3 in DNA: TGCAGCGTTGAGGAGAGGTTCCACTCTGGAAACACCATATATTTT. It encodes CSVEERFHSGNTIYF.

The chain links TRBV28 to TRBJ2-6; TRBD1 agrees at 7 bases. Germline assignment: CDR1 MDHEN and CDR2 SYDVKM. The CDR3 totals 17 residues. V was clipped by 6 bases and J by 0 bases; unmatched bases: 8. The CDR3 loop is CASRTVQGDSGANVLTF. In DNA form, the CDR3 reads TGTGCCAGCAGGACCGTGCAGGGGGACTCTGGGGCCAACGTCCTGACTTTC. Looking up the rest from reference TRBV28 and TRBJ2-6 gives the full variable domain: DVKVTQSSRYLVKRTGEKVFLECVQDMDHENMFWYRQDPGLGLRLIYFSYDVKMKEKGDIPEGYSVSREKKERFSLILESASTNQTSMYLCASRTVQGDSGANVLTFGAGSRLTVL.

This chain connects TRBV5-1 to TRBJ1-6; 8 positions match TRBD1. The CDR3 consists of 16 residues. Germline values: CDR1 SGHRS, CDR2 YFSETQ. With V trimmed by 0 bases and J by 9 bases, 8 bases remained unmatched. The CDR3 loop reads CASSLGVDRVTSPLHF. The CDR3 region has the DNA TGCGCCAGCAGCTTGGGGGTGGACAGGGTAACTTCACCCCTCCACTTT.

This chain joins TRBV7-8 and TRBJ1-1, with 8 nucleotides matching TRBD1. Germline loops: CDR1 SGHVS, CDR2 FQNEAQ. Trimming at V came to 0 bases and at J to 11 bases, leaving 5 bases not matched to a gene. The CDR3 is 13 amino acids. CDR3 DNA sequence: TGTGCCAGCAGCTTAGCGCAGACAGGGGAGGCTTTCTTT. It yields the protein CASSLAQTGEAFF.

The chain combines TRBV7-9 with TRBJ2-7; D is possibly TRBD2 (6 bases). Germline V CDR1 and CDR2: SEHNR, FQNEAQ (reference sequence). Trimming removed 5 bases from V and 5 bases from J, with 16 bases in between. This CDR3 has 14 amino acids. The CDR3, as DNA: TGTGCCAGCAGCGACGCGGGACGACTCCACGAGCAGTACTTC. This sequence encodes CASSDAGRLHEQYF. The complete variable domain, with remaining parts taken from reference TRBV7-9 and TRBJ2-7, reads DTGVSQNPRHKITKRGQNVTFRCDPISEHNRLYWYRQTLGQGPEFLTYFQNEAQLEKSRLLSDRFSAERPKGSFSTLEIQRTEQGDSAMYLCASSDAGRLHEQYFGPGTRLTVT.

The chain recombines TRBV28 with TRBJ2-2; D gene uncertain. Per the germline V gene, CDR1 is MDHEN and CDR2 is SYDVKM. V was cut by 1 base and J by 8 bases, with 11 bases left in between. This CDR3 spans 14 amino acids. CDR3 nucleotides: TGTGCCAGCAGTTTATTAGCCGTATCGGGGGAGCTGTTTTTT. It codes for CASSLLAVSGELFF.

The rearrangement uses TRBV2 and TRBJ1-1; TRBD1 matches at 8 bases. Unmatched junction bases numbered 17, after V lost 8 bases and J lost 0 bases. This CDR3 region has 18 residues. Germline values: CDR1 SNHLY, CDR2 FYNNEI. The CDR3 region has the DNA TGTGCCAGCCCAAACACTTACGGGACAGGTCCCATGAACACTGAAGCTTTCTTT. Translation: CASPNTYGTGPMNTEAFF.

This clone came up once. The chain carries TRBV4-1 and TRBJ1-1, with D perhaps matching TRBD1 (6 bases). V lost 2 bases to trimming and J lost 0 bases, with 22 bases between them. The CDR3 contains 19 residues. CDR1 and CDR2 from the germline V gene are MGHRA and YSYEKL. CDR3 in amino acids: CASSQTNFAGQSMNTEAFF. The CDR3 DNA sequence: TGCGCCAGCAGCCAAACCAATTTCGCAGGACAGTCCATGAACACTGAAGCTTTCTTT.

The V and J genes are TRBV10-3 and TRBJ1-2; the match to TRBD1 covers 7 bases. J gave up 2 bases and V 2 bases, and 11 bases lay outside the gene matches. Germline V gives CDR1 ENHRY, CDR2 SYGVKD. The CDR3 contains 17 residues. Here the CDR3 DNA reads TGTGCCATCAGTGAGGATCGGTACAGGGGACCAAACTATGGCTACACCTTC. This sequence encodes CAISEDRYRGPNYGYTF.

The rearrangement links TRBV4-3 to TRBJ2-1; 7 bases fit TRBD2. CDR3 length equals 16 residues. The germline CDR1 and CDR2 sequences are LGHNA and YSLEER. V lost 1 base, J lost 5 bases, and 8 bases stayed unmatched. The chain's CDR3 is CASSQATGRGHNEQFF. In nucleotides, the CDR3 is TGCGCCAGCAGCCAAGCTACGGGGAGGGGTCACAATGAGCAGTTCTTC.

The chain carries TRBV6-1 and TRBJ2-5; D uncertain. This CDR3 comprises 15 residues. Germline assignment: CDR1 MNHNS and CDR2 SASEGT. V was cut by 2 bases and J by 3 bases, with 13 bases left in between. CDR3 region: CASSEFSAEKETQYF. The CDR3 nucleotides are TGTGCCAGCAGTGAATTTTCGGCGGAGAAAGAGACCCAGTACTTC.

The table lists this clone with a few counts. The CDR3 sequence is CASSLPQGSCYEQYF. In DNA, the CDR3 is TGTGCCAGCAGCTTGCCGCAGGGGTCGTGTTACGAGCAGTACTTC. This sequence joins TRBV5-8 and TRBJ2-7; perhaps TRBD1 as D (6 bases). The CDR3 length is 15 residues. Between the trimmed V and J ends, which lost 1 base and 4 bases, there was a span of 15 bases. In germline, CDR1 is SGHTS, CDR2 YDEGEE.

The chain is built from TRBV5-6 and TRBJ1-3; TRBD1 matches 8 bases. V dropped 1 base and J dropped 11; count of bases not matched to a gene: 14. CDR1 and CDR2 from the germline V gene are SGHDT and YYEEEE. There are 16 residues in the CDR3. The CDR3 spells CASSLKPGQDWDAIYF. The CDR3, as DNA: TGTGCCAGCAGCTTGAAGCCGGGACAGGACTGGGACGCCATATATTTT.

This chain joins TRBV6-1 and TRBJ2-6, with 7 bases identical to TRBD1. The junction had 5 bases not matched to a gene; V was cut back by 1 base and J by 2 bases. This CDR3 has 17 residues. Germline CDR1 is MNHNS and CDR2 is SASEGT. This CDR3 is CASSEVWTGPGANVLTF. The CDR3 nucleotides are TGTGCCAGCAGTGAAGTTTGGACAGGTCCTGGGGCCAACGTCCTGACTTTC.

This chain links TRBV6-5 with TRBJ2-3, with a weak D call TRBD2 (6 bases). The CDR3 extends over 14 amino acids. V gave up 3 bases and J gave up 8 bases, with 15 bases separating them. Germline CDR1 and CDR2: MNHEY and SVGAGI. The CDR3 DNA reads as TGTGCCAGCAGTTATACGGGGGTGGGTCCTACGCAGTATTTT. Its translation is CASSYTGVGPTQYF.

Only one count was recorded for this clone. The CDR3 protein is CASSKSEFYTDTQYF. The CDR3 DNA sequence: TGCGCCAGCAGCAAGAGTGAGTTTTACACAGATACGCAGTATTTT. The chain joins TRBV4-3 to TRBJ2-3; no clear D gene. Germline V lookup: CDR1 LGHNA, CDR2 YSLEER. CDR3 length equals 15 residues. V lost 5 bases and J lost 2, with 14 bases in between.

The genes are TRBV18 and TRBJ2-4; 9 bases agree with TRBD1. This CDR3 is 17 amino acids long. After removal of 6 bases from V and 8 bases from J, the junction contained 17 bases not matched to a gene. Per germline, CDR1 KGHSH and CDR2 LQKENI. CDR3 protein: CASSELKLTGGIDIQYF. In DNA, the CDR3 is TGTGCCAGCTCCGAGTTAAAACTTACAGGGGGCATAGACATTCAGTACTTC.

The J gene is TRBJ1-2, the V gene TRBV15, with 8 nucleotides matching TRBD1. The CDR3 sequence is 15 residues long. With V trimmed by 5 bases and J by 8 bases, 13 bases remained unmatched. Germline loops: CDR1 LNHNV, CDR2 YYDKDF (reference sequence). The CDR3 protein is CATSGGDRPPRGYTF. DNA of the CDR3: TGTGCCACCAGCGGAGGGGACAGGCCGCCAAGGGGCTACACCTTC.

This clone was seen once. This chain links TRBV7-9 with TRBJ2-1, with D possibly being TRBD1 (5 bases). This CDR3 is built from 14 residues. The germline V gene has CDR1 SEHNR and CDR2 FQNEAQ (reference sequence). V was pared by 0 bases and J by 6 bases, with 9 bases between. In nucleotides, the CDR3 is TGTGCCAGCAGCTTAGCGCCAGGGCCCAATGAGCAGTTCTTC. Its translation is CASSLAPGPNEQFF.

This clone was observed a handful of times. The chain joins TRBV2 to TRBJ1-1; possibly TRBD1 for D (6 bases). The CDR3 runs to 15 residues. The germline V gene has CDR1 SNHLY and CDR2 FYNNEI. V was cut by 6 bases and J by 0 bases, with 14 bases left in between. The CDR3 loop reads CASSPGHPMNTEAFF. DNA of the CDR3: TGTGCCAGCAGCCCGGGACATCCCATGAACACTGAAGCTTTCTTT. The entire variable domain, with the rest obtained from reference TRBV2 and TRBJ1-1, is as follows: EPEVTQTPSHQVTQMGQEVILRCVPISNHLYFYWYRQILGQKVEFLVSFYNNEISEKSEIFDDQFSVERPDGSNFTLKIRSTKLEDSAMYFCASSPGHPMNTEAFFGQGTRLTVV.

The chain has TRBV6-7 and TRBJ2-5; 8 bases match TRBD2. TRBV6-7 is reported as an ORF; its role is uncertain. The CDR3 has 16 residues. Trimming removed 5 bases from V and 5 bases from J; junction bases left unmatched: 13. CDR3 in DNA: TGTGCCAGCAGTCCCCCGGGACTAGTCTTGGAGGAGACCCAGTACTTC. This sequence encodes CASSPPGLVLEETQYF.